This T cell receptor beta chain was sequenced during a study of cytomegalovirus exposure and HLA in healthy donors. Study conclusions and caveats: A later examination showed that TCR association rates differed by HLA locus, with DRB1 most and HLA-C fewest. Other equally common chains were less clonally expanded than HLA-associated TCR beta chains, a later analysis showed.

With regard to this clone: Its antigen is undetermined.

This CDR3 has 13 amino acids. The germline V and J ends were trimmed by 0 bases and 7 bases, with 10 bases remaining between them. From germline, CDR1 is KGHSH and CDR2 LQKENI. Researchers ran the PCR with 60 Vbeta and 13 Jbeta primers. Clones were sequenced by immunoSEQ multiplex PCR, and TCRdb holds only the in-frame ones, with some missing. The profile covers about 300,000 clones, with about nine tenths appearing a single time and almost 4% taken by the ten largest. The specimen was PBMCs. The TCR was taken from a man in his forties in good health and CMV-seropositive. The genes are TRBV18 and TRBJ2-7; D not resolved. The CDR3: CASSPPPSQEQYF. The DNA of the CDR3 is TGTGCCAGCTCACCACCACCATCGCAGGAGCAGTACTTC.